This T cell receptor (beta chain) is from a study of blood T cell repertoires in COVID-19. Study details: Acute and convalescent COVID-19 specimens originated in the United States, Italy and Spain. Sources were T cells, B-cell-depleted T cells, or PBMCs; the material itself was cDNA or gDNA.

The CDR3 extends over 14 amino acids. Authors' data handling: Reference gene primers were amplified, and this amplification served to estimate nucleated cell counts. This table comes from immunoSEQ multiplex PCR, and its TCRdb copy is limited to in-frame clones, with some not included. V, J and clone size are taken as reported in that table, and D and trimming were inferred from the DNA itself. The sample consists of tens of thousands of clones, 65% to 85% of them appearing once. The sequencing sample was made of peripheral blood. V usage is TRBV21-1 and J usage is TRBJ2-2; the listed D gene, TRBD2, was not tested against the DNA. TRBV21-1 is shown as a pseudogene. The sequence came from a man at least 80 years old with active or convalescent COVID-19. CDR3 region: CASSHREGTGELFF. The CDR3 nucleotides read TGTGCCAGCAGCCATCGGGAGGGAACCGGGGAGCTGTTTTTT.